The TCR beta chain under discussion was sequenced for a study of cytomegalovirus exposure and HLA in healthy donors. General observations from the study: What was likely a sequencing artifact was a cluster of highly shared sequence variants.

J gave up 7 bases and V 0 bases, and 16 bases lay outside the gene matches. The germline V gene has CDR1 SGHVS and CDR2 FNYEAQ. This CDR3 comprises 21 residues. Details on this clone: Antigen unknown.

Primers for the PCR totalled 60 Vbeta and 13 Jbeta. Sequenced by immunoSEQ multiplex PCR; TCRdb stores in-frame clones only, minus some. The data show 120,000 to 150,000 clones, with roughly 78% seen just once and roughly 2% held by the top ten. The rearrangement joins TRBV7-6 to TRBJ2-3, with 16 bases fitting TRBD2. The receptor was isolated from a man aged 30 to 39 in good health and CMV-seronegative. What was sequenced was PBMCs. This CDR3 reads CASSLAGYRQGLAGGPYTQYF. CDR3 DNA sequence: TGTGCCAGCAGCTTAGCGGGCTACCGACAGGGACTAGCGGGAGGGCCGTATACGCAGTATTTT. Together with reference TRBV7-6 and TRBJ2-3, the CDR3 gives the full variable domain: GAGVSQSPRYKVTKRGQDVALRCDPISGHVSLYWYRQALGQGPEFLTYFNYEAQQDKSGLPNDRFSAERPEGSISTLTIQRTEQRDSAMYRCASSLAGYRQGLAGGPYTQYFGPGTRLTVL.